This T cell receptor (beta chain) was sequenced for a study of cytomegalovirus exposure and HLA in healthy donors. Study findings and constraints: Later, an analysis showed that TCR beta chains associated with HLA were more clonally expanded than others that were equally common. The authors judged a highly shared variant cluster likely a sequencing artifact.

About this clone: What it binds is unknown.

In the PCR, 60 Vbeta and 13 Jbeta primers were used. Produced via immunoSEQ multiplex PCR; TCRdb's table is partial and in-frame only. The profile covers 95,000 to 100,000 clones, with around three quarters appearing a single time and 3.5% to 5% taken by the ten largest. The length of the CDR3 is 16 residues. Germline V CDR1 and CDR2: MNHEY, SMNVEV (reference sequence). V was clipped by 2 bases and J by 3 bases; unmatched bases: 5. The TCR was taken from a man aged 40-55 years in good health and CMV-seronegative. The sequenced sample consisted of PBMCs. The chain carries TRBV27 and TRBJ1-1; TRBD1 aligns across 11 bases. CDR3 loop: CASSLMDRGRDTEAFF. In DNA, the CDR3 is TGTGCCAGCAGTTTAATGGACAGGGGGCGGGACACTGAAGCTTTCTTT.